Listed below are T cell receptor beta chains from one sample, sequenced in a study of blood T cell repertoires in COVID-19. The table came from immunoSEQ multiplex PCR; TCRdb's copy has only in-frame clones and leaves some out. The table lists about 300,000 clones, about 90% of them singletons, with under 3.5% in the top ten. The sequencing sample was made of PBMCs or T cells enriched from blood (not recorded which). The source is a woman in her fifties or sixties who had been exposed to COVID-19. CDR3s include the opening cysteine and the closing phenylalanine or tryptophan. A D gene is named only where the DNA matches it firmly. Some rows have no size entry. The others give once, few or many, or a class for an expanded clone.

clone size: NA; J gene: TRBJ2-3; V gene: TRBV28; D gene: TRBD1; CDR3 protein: CASTIGGQGRDTQYF; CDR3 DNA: TGTGCCAGCACCATAGGGGGACAGGGAAGAGATACGCAGTATTTT
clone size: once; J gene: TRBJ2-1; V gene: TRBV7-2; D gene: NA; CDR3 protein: CASSLATSSYNEQFF; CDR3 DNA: TGTGCCAGCAGCTTAGCTACTAGCTCCTACAATGAGCAGTTCTTC
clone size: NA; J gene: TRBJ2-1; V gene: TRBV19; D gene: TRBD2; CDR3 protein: CASSIDDGGVYNEQFF; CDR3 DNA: TGTGCCAGTAGTATAGATGACGGGGGGGTCTACAATGAGCAGTTCTTC
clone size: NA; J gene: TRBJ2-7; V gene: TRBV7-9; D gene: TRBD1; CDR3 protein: CASSLGTGKMYEQYF; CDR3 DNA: TGTGCCAGCAGCTTAGGGACAGGGAAAATGTACGAGCAGTACTTC
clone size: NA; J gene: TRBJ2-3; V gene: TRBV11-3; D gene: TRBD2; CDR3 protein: CASSFSGGVTTDTQYF; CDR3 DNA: TGTGCCAGCAGCTTTAGTGGGGGGGTTACCACAGATACGCAGTATTTT
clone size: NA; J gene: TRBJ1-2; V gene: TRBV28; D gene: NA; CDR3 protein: CASTRQLANYGYTF; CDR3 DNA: TGTGCCAGCACCCGACAGTTAGCTAACTATGGCTACACCTTC
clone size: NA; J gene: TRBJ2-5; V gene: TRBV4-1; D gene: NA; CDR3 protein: CASSHGGGGETQYF; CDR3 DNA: TGCGCCAGCAGCCATGGAGGGGGCGGGGAGACCCAGTACTTC
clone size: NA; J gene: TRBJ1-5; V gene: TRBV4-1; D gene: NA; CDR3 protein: CASSQDLASSRQPQHF; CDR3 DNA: TGCGCCAGCAGCCAAGATCTCGCGAGTTCGAGACAGCCCCAGCATTTT
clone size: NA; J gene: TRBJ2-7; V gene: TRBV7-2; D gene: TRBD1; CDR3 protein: CASSLRQGSYEQYF; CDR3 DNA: TGTGCCAGCAGCTTAAGACAGGGGAGCTACGAGCAGTACTTC
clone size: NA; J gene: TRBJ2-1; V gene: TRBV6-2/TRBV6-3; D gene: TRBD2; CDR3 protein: CASSFLGLAKQFF; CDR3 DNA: TGTGCCAGCAGTTTCCTTGGACTAGCGAAGCAGTTCTTC
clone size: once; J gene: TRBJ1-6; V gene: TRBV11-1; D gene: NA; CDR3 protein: CASSSPLTATNSPLHF; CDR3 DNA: TGTGCCAGCAGCTCACCCCTGACAGCGACTAATTCACCCCTCCACTTT
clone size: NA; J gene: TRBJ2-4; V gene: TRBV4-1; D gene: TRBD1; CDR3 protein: CASSQDRRGQGAPGAKNIQYF; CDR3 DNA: TGCGCCAGCAGCCAAGATCGTAGGGGACAGGGGGCCCCGGGGGCCAAAAACATTCAGTACTTC
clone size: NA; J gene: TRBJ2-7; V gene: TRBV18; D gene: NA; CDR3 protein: CASSPRLRTESYEQYF; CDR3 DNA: TGTGCCAGCTCACCACGCCTTAGGACAGAATCCTACGAGCAGTACTTC
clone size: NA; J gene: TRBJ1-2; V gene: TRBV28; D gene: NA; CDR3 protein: CASSLPLYGYTF; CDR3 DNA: TGTGCCAGCAGTTTACCCCTTTATGGCTACACCTTC
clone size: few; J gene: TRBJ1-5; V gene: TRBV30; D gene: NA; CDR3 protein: CAWSPTGDQPQHF; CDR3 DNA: TGTGCCTGGAGTCCGACGGGAGATCAGCCCCAGCATTTT
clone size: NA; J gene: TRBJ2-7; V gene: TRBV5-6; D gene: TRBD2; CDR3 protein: CASSLGAGPLAGAYEQYF; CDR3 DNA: TGTGCCAGCAGCTTGGGGGCCGGGCCGCTAGCGGGGGCCTACGAGCAGTACTTC
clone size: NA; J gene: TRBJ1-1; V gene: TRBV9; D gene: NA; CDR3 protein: CASSVGAVLNTEAFF; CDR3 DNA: TGTGCCAGCAGCGTAGGGGCAGTCCTGAACACTGAAGCTTTCTTT
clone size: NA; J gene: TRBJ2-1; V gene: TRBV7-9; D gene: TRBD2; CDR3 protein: CASSQSSGGPPNEQFF; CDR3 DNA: TGTGCCAGCAGCCAATCTAGCGGGGGCCCCCCCAATGAGCAGTTCTTC
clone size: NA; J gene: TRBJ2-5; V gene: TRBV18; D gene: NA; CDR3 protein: CASSPIVGTQQETQYF; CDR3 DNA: TGTGCCAGCTCACCGATTGTTGGGACACAGCAAGAGACCCAGTACTTC
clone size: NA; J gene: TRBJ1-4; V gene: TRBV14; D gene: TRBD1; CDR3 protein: CASSRGTGNEKLFF; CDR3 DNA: TGTGCCAGCAGCCGAGGGACAGGGAATGAAAAACTGTTTTTT
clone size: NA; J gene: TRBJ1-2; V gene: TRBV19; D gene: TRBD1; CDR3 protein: CASSVRDRGDYGYTF; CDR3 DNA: TGTGCCAGTAGTGTCCGGGACAGGGGGGACTATGGCTACACCTTC
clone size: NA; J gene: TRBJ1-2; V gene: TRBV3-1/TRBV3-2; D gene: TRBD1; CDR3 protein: CASSPGTASYGYTF; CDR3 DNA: TGTGCCAGCAGCCCTGGGACAGCGTCCTATGGCTACACCTTC
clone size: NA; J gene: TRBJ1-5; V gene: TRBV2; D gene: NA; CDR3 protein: CASSESRQNNQPQHF; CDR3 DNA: TGTGCCAGCAGTGAATCGCGGCAGAACAATCAGCCCCAGCATTTT
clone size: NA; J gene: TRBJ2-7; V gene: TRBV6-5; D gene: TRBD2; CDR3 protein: CASSYSVARGGGEQYF; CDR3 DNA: TGTGCCAGCAGTTACTCGGTCGCACGGGGGGGTGGCGAGCAGTACTTC
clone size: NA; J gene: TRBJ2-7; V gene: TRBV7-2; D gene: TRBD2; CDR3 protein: CASSPVASGGSMGQYF; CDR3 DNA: TGTGCCAGCAGCCCGGTCGCTAGCGGGGGTTCTATGGGGCAGTACTTC
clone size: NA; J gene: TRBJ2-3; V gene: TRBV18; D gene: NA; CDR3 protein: CASSPPGALADTQYF; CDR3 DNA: TGTGCCAGCTCACCACCGGGCGCACTCGCGGATACGCAGTATTTT
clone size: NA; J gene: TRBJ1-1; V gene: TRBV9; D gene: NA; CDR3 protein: CASSVAGMGTEAFF; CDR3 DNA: TGTGCCAGCAGCGTGGCCGGGATGGGCACTGAAGCTTTCTTT
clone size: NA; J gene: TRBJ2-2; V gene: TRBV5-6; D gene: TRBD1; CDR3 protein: CASSPLQGSGELFF; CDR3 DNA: TGTGCCAGCAGCCCGCTACAGGGGTCCGGGGAGCTGTTTTTT